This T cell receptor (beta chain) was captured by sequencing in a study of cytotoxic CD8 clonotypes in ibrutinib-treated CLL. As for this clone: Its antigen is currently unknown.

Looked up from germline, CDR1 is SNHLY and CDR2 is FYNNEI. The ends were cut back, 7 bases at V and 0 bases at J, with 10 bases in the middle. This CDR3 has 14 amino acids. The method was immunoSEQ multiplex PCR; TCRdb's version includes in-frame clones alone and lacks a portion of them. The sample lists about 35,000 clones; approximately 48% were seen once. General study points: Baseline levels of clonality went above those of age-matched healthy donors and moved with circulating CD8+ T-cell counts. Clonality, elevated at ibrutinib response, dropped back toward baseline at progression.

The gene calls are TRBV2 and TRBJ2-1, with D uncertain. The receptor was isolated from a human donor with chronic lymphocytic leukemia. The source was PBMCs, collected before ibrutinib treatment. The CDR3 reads CASNRESSYNEQFF. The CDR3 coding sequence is TGTGCCAGCAATAGGGAAAGCTCCTACAATGAGCAGTTCTTC. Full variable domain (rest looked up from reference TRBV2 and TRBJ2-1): EPEVTQTPSHQVTQMGQEVILRCVPISNHLYFYWYRQILGQKVEFLVSFYNNEISEKSEIFDDQFSVERPDGSNFTLKIRSTKLEDSAMYFCASNRESSYNEQFFGPGTRLTVL.